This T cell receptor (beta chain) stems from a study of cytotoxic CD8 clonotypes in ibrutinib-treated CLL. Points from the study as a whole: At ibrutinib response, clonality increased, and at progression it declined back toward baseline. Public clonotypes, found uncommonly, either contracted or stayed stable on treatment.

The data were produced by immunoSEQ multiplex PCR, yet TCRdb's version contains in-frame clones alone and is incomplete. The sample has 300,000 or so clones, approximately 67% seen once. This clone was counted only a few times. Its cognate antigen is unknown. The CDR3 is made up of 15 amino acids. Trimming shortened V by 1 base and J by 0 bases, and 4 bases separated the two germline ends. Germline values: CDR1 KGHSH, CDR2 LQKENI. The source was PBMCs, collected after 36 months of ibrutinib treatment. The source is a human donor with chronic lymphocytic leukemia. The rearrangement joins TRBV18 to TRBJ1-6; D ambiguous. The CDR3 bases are TGTGCCAGCTCACCACAGGGCTCCTATAATTCACCCCTCCACTTT. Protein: CASSPQGSYNSPLHF.